The sequence of this T cell receptor beta chain was determined in a study of PD-1 blockade in classical Hodgkin lymphoma. The data were produced by immunoSEQ multiplex PCR, yet TCRdb's version contains in-frame clones alone and is incomplete. The sample records 13,000 or so clones, approximately 83% being singletons. The V gene's germline CDR1 is LNHDA and CDR2 SQIVND (reference sequence). Deletions cut 3 bases from V and 5 bases from J, with 12 bases between. CDR3 length equals 14 residues. Details on this clone: The antigen remains unidentified.

Points from the study as a whole: The study found that TCR diversity rose significantly by C4D1 in CD4+ but not CD8+ cells. Exclusion was the outcome for patients who began nivolumab under 1 year after ASCT. Newly diagnosed patients reportedly trailed healthy donors in baseline TCR diversity. Patients newly diagnosed and complete responders had comparable baseline diversity.

Time point in this sample: cycle 4 day 1 (C4D1), after more than five weeks of nivolumab. Relapses following autologous stem cell transplantation were seen in all patients, with brentuximab vedotin exposure varying. Researchers used magnetic negative selection to pull out pure CD4+ T cells from thawed PBMCs. The V and J genes are TRBV19 and TRBJ2-3; D is possibly TRBD2 (6 bases). This TCR was sampled from a human donor with classical Hodgkin lymphoma. Material: CD4+ T cells from blood, obtained before the fourth cycle of nivolumab. CDR3 loop: CASSISGLRDTQYF. CDR3 sequence (DNA): TGTGCCAGTAGTATCAGCGGGTTGAGAGATACGCAGTATTTT. The full variable domain, rest sourced from reference TRBV19 and TRBJ2-3, is DGGITQSPKYLFRKEGQNVTLSCEQNLNHDAMYWYRQDPGQGLRLIYYSQIVNDFQKGDIAEGYSVSREKKESFPLTVTSAQKNPTAFYLCASSISGLRDTQYFGPGTRLTVL.